This T cell receptor (beta chain) was recorded in a study of CD8+ T cells in alopecia areata. Study-wide context: Tofacitinib ran for 6 to 18 months before 6 months off drug.

As regards this clone: As yet, its antigen is unknown.

Findings and caveats of the study: Alopecia totalis/universalis scalp especially showed more expanded CD8+ clones than normal scalp.

In germline, CDR1 is LNHDA, CDR2 SQIVND (reference sequence). Trimming stripped 3 bases from V and 2 bases from J, with 14 bases between. The CDR3 totals 15 residues. Collected material from alopecia areata patients comprised lesional scalp punch biopsies and peripheral blood. It was from PBMCs that CD4+ and CD8+ T cells were sorted. As the sequencing template, cDNA was produced by extracting RNA and reverse transcribing it. Assay used: immunoSEQ multiplex PCR; TCRdb lists only in-frame clones, some missing. The sample contains 110,000 to 150,000 clones, about three fifths of which appear only once. This chain links TRBV19 with TRBJ2-7, with D unclear. The receptor comes from a human donor with alopecia areata. The sequenced sample was CD4+ T cells sorted from blood, obtained at week 0. CDR3 sequence (DNA): TGTGCCAGTAGTATTGTGGCGAGAAGGACCTACGAGCAGTACTTC. As protein: CASSIVARRTYEQYF.